This T cell receptor beta chain was identified in a study of cytomegalovirus exposure and HLA in healthy donors. With 60 Vbeta and 13 Jbeta primers, the PCR was carried out. Using immunoSEQ multiplex PCR, the repertoire was profiled, and TCRdb retains in-frame clones only, with some absent. The data show 90,000 to 130,000 clones, roughly 74% seen once. Study-wide results and caveats: Later analysis placed DRB1 highest and HLA-C lowest in TCR association rates, which differed by HLA locus. As immune exposure information, only CMV serostatus was available. Associated with cytomegalovirus, according to the listing, were 170 or so TCR beta chains. For most subjects, TCR beta sequences were reported to predict HLA-A and HLA-B alleles with accuracy.

This clone was counted between two and nine times. Its antigen is not identified. The V gene's germline CDR1 is MGHRA and CDR2 YSYEKL. V shed 2 bases, J shed 5 bases, and the junction held 5 bases outside the gene matches. The CDR3 covers 17 residues. The material sequenced was PBMCs. This receptor was taken from a woman under 40 in good health and CMV-seronegative. The genes are TRBV4-1 and TRBJ2-2; 13 nucleotides match TRBD2. The CDR3 region is CASSQNPGLAGTGELFF. The CDR3, as DNA: TGCGCCAGCAGCCAAAACCCGGGACTAGCGGGGACCGGGGAGCTGTTTTTT.